The 10 T cell receptor beta chains given below trace back to one sample, sequenced in a study of cytomegalovirus exposure and HLA in healthy donors. Use of 60 Vbeta and 13 Jbeta primers characterized the PCR. This table comes from immunoSEQ multiplex PCR, and its TCRdb copy is limited to in-frame clones, with some not included. The table shows around 150,000 clones, with 60% to 80% occurring only once. Material for sequencing was PBMCs. These receptors were taken from a man aged 45-65 years in good health and CMV-seropositive.

The V gene is TRBV5-1, the J gene TRBJ1-4; TRBD1 matches 10 bases. Unmatched junction bases numbered 4, after V lost 7 bases and J lost 4 bases. Germline V gene data show CDR1 as SGHRS and CDR2 as YFSETQ. The CDR3 is 14 amino acids. CDR3: CASARTGGNEKLFF. The DNA of the CDR3 is TGCGCCAGCGCCCGGACAGGGGGTAATGAAAAACTGTTTTTT.

This chain connects TRBV7-9 to TRBJ2-3; weak D call: TRBD2 (5 bases). V lost 6 bases to trimming and J lost 6 bases, with 25 bases between them. Germline CDR1 reads SEHNR; CDR2 reads FQNEAQ (reference sequence). The CDR3 consists of 17 residues. In DNA form, the CDR3 reads TGTGCCAGCAGGATTGAAAATTACTTCACCGGGGTCGATACGCAGTATTTT. As protein: CASRIENYFTGVDTQYF.

The V and J genes are TRBV11-2 and TRBJ1-2; 7 nucleotides align to TRBD1. The CDR3 totals 13 residues. Germline CDR1 is SGHAT and CDR2 is FQNNGV. Trimming removed 5 bases from V and 6 bases from J; junction bases left unmatched: 6. The chain's CDR3 is CASSRQGWDGYTF. The CDR3, as DNA: TGTGCCAGCAGCCGACAGGGATGGGATGGCTACACCTTC.

This sequence joins TRBV7-9 and TRBJ2-3; 8 bases fit TRBD2. The germline V gene encodes CDR1 SEHNR and CDR2 FQNEAQ (reference sequence). This CDR3 contains 17 residues. With 0 bases clipped from V and 2 bases from J, the junction kept 7 bases outside the gene matches. CDR3 sequence (DNA): TGTGCCAGCAGCTTAGCGCTGGGTAGCGGGGACACAGATACGCAGTATTTT. The encoded protein is CASSLALGSGDTDTQYF.

V usage is TRBV7-8 and J usage is TRBJ1-3; D is unresolved. V lost 0 bases, J lost 7 bases, and 13 bases lay in between. Germline values: CDR1 SGHVS, CDR2 FQNEAQ. This CDR3 is 15 amino acids long. This CDR3 reads CASSLATGYQNTIYF. The CDR3 region has the DNA TGTGCCAGCAGCTTAGCGACGGGGTATCAGAACACCATATATTTT.

V is TRBV21-1 and J is TRBJ1-1; the D segment call TRBD1 is taken from the table without a DNA check. TRBV21-1 is marked as a pseudogene. The CDR3 totals 17 residues. The CDR3 bases are TGTGCCAGCAGCGCCCAGTGGGGAGAAAACAGGGGCCTTGAAGCTTTCTTT. As protein: CASSAQWGENRGLEAFF.

The chain employs TRBV28 and TRBJ2-2; D possibly corresponds to TRBD2 (6 bases). Per germline, CDR1 MDHEN and CDR2 SYDVKM. CDR3 length equals 13 residues. Deletions cut 7 bases from V and 6 bases from J, with 12 bases between. CDR3 region: CASMGGFAGELFF. Here the CDR3 DNA reads TGTGCCAGCATGGGGGGTTTCGCCGGGGAGCTGTTTTTT.

The chain recombines TRBV6-5 with TRBJ2-3; D is uncertain. Between the trimmed V and J ends, which lost 2 bases and 1 base, there was a span of 10 bases. From germline, CDR1 is MNHEY and CDR2 SVGAGI. This CDR3 comprises 15 residues. The CDR3 bases are TGTGCCAGCAGTTACCTGTGGTCGGGCACAGATACGCAGTATTTT. Translating it yields CASSYLWSGTDTQYF.

This rearrangement joins TRBV5-1 to TRBJ2-7; D remains unclear. CDR1 SGHRS and CDR2 YFSETQ come from the germline V gene. V lost 4 bases and J 4 bases, leaving 12 bases between the germline ends. This CDR3 spans 13 amino acids. The CDR3 sequence: CASSLGQKYEQYF. DNA for the CDR3: TGCGCCAGCAGCCTGGGTCAGAAGTACGAGCAGTACTTC.

In regard to this clone: An end of the junction does not agree with germline; a read error may underlie this. This chain links TRBV6-4 with TRBJ1-1; 12 nucleotides match TRBD1. This CDR3 is 13 amino acids long. Germline values: CDR1 MRHNA, CDR2 SNTAGT. CDR3 amino acids: CASSLGQGAPIIF. CDR3 bases: TGTGCCAGCAGCTTGGGACAGGGGGCCCCTATTATCTTT.